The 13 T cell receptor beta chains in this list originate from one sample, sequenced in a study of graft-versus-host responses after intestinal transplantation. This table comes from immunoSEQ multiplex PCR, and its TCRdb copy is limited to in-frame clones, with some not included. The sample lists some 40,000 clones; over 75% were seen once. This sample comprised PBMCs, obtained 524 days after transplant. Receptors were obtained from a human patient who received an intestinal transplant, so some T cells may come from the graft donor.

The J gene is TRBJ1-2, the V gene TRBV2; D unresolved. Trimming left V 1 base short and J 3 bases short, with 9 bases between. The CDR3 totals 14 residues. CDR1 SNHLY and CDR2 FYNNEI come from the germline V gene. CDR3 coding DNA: TGTGCCAGCAGTGAAGAAAATCTCCACTATGGCTACACCTTC. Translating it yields CASSEENLHYGYTF.

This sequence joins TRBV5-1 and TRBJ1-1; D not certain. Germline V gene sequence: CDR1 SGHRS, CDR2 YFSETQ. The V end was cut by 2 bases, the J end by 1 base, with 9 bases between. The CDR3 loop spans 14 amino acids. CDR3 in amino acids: CASSFFLGNTEAFF. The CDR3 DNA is TGCGCCAGCAGCTTTTTCCTCGGGAACACTGAAGCTTTCTTT.

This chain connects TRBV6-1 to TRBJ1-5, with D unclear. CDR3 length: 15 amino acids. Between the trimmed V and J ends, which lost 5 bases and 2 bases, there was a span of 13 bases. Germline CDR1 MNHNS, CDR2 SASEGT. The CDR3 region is CASSLPPAGNQPQHF. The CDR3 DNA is TGTGCCAGCAGTCTCCCGCCCGCCGGCAATCAGCCCCAGCATTTT.

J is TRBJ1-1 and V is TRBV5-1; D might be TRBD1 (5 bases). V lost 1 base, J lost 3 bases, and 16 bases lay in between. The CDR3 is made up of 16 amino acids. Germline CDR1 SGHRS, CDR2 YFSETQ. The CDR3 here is CASSLNPSSGYTEAFF. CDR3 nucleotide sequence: TGCGCCAGCAGCTTGAACCCCTCCTCAGGGTACACTGAAGCTTTCTTT.

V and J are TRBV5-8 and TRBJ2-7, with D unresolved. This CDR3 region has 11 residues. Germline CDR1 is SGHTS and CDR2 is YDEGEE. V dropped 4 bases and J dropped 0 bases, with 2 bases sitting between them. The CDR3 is CASSRSYEQYF. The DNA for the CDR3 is TGTGCCAGCAGCCGCTCCTACGAGCAGTACTTC.

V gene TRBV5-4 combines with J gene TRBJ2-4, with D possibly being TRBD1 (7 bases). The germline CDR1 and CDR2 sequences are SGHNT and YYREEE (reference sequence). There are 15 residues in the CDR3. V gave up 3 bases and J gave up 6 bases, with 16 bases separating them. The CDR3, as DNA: TGTGCCAGCAGCTACCAGGGGGACTCACTAAACATTCAGTACTTC. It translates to CASSYQGDSLNIQYF.

The CDR3 DNA is TGTGCCAGCAGCTTAGGGCGGGAGGGCTACAATGAGCAGTTCTTC. This translates into CASSLGREGYNEQFF. The rearrangement joins TRBV11-2 to TRBJ2-1; 9 bases agree with TRBD2. CDR3 length equals 15 residues. The junction had 1 base not matched to a gene; V was cut back by 1 base and J by 3 bases. Germline V lookup: CDR1 SGHAT, CDR2 FQNNGV.

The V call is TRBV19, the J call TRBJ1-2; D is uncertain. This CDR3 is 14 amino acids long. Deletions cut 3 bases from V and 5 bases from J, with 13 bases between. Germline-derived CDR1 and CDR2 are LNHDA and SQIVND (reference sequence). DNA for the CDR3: TGTGCCAGTAGTATTGAGTTTGGGGATTATGGCTACACCTTC. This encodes CASSIEFGDYGYTF.

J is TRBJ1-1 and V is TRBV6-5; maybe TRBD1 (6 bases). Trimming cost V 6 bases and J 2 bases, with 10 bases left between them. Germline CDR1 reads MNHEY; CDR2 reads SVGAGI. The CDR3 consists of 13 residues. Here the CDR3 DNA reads TGTGCCAGCAGGAGGGACATCAACACTGAAGCTTTCTTT. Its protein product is CASRRDINTEAFF.

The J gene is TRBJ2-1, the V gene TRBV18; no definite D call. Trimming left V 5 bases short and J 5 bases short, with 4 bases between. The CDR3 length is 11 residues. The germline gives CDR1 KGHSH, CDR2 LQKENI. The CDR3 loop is CASSGDNEQFF. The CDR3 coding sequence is TGTGCCAGCTCAGGGGACAATGAGCAGTTCTTC.

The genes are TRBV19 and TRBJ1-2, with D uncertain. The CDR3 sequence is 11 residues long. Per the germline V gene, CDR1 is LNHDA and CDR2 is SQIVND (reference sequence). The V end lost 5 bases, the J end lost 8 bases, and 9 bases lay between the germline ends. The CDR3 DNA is TGTGCCAGTAGTGGGTTTCAAGGCTACACCTTC. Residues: CASSGFQGYTF.

The DNA of the CDR3 is TGTGCCAGCACCCGGCCCATGGCACGGGGGGCTAAAGAGACCCAGTACTTC. The encoded protein is CASTRPMARGAKETQYF. The V gene is TRBV28, the J gene TRBJ2-5; TRBD2 is a possible D gene (7 bases). CDR1 is MDHEN, CDR2 SYDVKM, per germline. This CDR3 contains 17 residues. V lost 7 bases and J lost 3, with 24 bases in between.

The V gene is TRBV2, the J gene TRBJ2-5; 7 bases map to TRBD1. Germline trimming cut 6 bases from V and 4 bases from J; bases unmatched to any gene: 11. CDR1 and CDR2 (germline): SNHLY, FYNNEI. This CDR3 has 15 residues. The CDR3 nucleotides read TGTGCCAGCAGCGGACCCGACAGGGTCGGAGAGACCCAGTACTTC. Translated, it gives CASSGPDRVGETQYF.